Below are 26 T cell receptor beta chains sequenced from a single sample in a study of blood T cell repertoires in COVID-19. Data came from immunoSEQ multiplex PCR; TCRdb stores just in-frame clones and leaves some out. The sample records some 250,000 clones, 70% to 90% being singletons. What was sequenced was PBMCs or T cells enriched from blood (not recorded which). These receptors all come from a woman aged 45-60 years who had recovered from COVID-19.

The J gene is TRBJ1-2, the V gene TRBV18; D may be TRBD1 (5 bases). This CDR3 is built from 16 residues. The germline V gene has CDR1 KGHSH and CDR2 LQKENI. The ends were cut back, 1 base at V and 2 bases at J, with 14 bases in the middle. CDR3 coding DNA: TGTGCCAGCTCACCACGTTTAGGGGAGGGGAACTATGGCTACACCTTC. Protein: CASSPRLGEGNYGYTF.

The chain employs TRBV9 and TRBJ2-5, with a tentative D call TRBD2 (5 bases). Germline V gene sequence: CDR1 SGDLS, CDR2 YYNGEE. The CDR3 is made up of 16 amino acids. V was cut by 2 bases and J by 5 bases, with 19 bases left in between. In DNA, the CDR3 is TGTGCCAGCAGCGTTGGTCTCCGAGGAGAGCGGGAGACCCAGTACTTC. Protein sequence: CASSVGLRGERETQYF.

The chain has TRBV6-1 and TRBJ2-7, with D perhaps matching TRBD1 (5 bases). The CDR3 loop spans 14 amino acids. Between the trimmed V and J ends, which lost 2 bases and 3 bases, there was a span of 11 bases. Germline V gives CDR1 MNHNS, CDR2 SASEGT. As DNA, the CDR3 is TGTGCCAGCAGTGAACCCTCGACAGACTACGAGCAGTACTTC. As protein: CASSEPSTDYEQYF.

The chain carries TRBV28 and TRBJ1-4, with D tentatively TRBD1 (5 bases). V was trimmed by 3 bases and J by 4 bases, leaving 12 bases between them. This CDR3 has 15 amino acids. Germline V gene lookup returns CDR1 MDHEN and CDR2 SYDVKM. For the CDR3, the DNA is TGTGCCAGCAGTTTGTTGGGGCCCCGTAATGAAAAACTGTTTTTT. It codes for CASSLLGPRNEKLFF.

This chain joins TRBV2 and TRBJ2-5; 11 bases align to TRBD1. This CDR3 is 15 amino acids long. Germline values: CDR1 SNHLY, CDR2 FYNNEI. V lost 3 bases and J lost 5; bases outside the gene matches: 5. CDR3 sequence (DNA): TGTGCCAGCAGTGATCGGACAGGGGGCTGGGAGACCCAGTACTTC. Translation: CASSDRTGGWETQYF.

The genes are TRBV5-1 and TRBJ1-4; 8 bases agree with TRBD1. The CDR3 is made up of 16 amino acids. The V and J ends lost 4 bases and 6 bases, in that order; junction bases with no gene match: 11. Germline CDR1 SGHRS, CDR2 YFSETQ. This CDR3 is CASSHTTGTGDEKLFF. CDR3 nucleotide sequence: TGCGCCAGCAGCCATACTACGGGGACAGGAGATGAAAAACTGTTTTTT.

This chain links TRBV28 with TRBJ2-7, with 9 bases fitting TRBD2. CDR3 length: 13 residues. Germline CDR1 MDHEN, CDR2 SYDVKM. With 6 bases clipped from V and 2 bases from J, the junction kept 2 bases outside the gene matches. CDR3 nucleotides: TGTGCCAGCAGGGCGGGAGGGCCCTACGAGCAGTACTTC. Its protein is CASRAGGPYEQYF.

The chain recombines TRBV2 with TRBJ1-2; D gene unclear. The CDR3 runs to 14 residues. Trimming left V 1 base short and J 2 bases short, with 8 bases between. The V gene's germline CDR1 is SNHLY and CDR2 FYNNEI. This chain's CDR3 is CASSEVSGNYGYTF. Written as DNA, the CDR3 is TGTGCCAGCAGTGAAGTTTCGGGGAACTATGGCTACACCTTC. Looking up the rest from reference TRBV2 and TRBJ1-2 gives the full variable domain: EPEVTQTPSHQVTQMGQEVILRCVPISNHLYFYWYRQILGQKVEFLVSFYNNEISEKSEIFDDQFSVERPDGSNFTLKIRSTKLEDSAMYFCASSEVSGNYGYTFGSGTRLTVV.

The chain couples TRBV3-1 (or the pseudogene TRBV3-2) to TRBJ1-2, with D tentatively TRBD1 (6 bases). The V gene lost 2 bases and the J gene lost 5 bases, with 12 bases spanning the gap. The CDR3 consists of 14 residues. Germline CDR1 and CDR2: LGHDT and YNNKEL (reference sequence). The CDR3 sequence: CASSQRQARYGYTF. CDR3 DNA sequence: TGTGCCAGCAGCCAACGACAGGCCCGATATGGCTACACCTTC.

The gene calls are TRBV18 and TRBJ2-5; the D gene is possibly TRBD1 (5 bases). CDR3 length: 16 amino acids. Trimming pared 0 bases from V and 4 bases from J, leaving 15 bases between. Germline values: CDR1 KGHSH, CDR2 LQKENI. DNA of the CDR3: TGTGCCAGCTCACCACCGTGGCAGGGCGTATCAGAGACCCAGTACTTC. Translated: CASSPPWQGVSETQYF.

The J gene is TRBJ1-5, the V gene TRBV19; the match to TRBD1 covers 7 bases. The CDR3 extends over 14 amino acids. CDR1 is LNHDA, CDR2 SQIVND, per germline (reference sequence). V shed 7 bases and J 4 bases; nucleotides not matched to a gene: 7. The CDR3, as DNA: TGTGCCAGTAAGGGGGACAGTGGTAATCAGCCCCAGCATTTT. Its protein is CASKGDSGNQPQHF.

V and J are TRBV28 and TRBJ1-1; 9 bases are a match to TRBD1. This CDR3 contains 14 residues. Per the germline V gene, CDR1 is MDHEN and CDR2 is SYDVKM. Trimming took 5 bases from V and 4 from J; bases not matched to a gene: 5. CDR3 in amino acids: CASSGTGNGTEAFF. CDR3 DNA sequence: TGTGCCAGCAGTGGGACAGGGAATGGCACTGAAGCTTTCTTT.

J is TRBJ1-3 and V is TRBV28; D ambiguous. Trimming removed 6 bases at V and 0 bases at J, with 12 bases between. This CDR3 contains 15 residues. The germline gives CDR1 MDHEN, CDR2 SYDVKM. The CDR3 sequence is CASSPALSSGNTIYF. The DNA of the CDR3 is TGTGCCAGCAGCCCCGCCTTGAGCTCTGGAAACACCATATATTTT.

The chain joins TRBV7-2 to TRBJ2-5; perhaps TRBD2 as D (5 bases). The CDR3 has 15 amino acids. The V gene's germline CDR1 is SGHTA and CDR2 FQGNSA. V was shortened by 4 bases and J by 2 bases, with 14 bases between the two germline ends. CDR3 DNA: TGTGCCAGCAGCTCCCGAGGTAGCGAACAAGAGACCCAGTACTTC. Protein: CASSSRGSEQETQYF. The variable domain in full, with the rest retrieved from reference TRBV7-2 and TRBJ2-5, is GAGVSQSPSNKVTEKGKDVELRCDPISGHTALYWYRQSLGQGLEFLIYFQGNSAPDKSGLPSDRFSAERTGGSVSTLTIQRTQQEDSAVYLCASSSRGSEQETQYFGPGTRLLVL.

The CDR3 nucleotides are TGTGCCAGCAGTGACTACTCTGGGGCCAACGTCCTGACTTTC. It yields the protein CASSDYSGANVLTF. The V call is TRBV9, the J call TRBJ2-6; weak D call: TRBD2 (5 bases). The CDR3 is 14 residues long. Per germline, CDR1 SGDLS and CDR2 YYNGEE. Trimming stripped 5 bases from V and 0 bases from J, with 6 bases between.

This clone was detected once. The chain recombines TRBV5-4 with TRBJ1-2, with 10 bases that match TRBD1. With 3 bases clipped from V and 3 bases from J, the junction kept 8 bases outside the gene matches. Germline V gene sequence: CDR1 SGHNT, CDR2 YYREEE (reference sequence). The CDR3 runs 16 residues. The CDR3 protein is CASSSVGDRGDYGYTF. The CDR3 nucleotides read TGTGCCAGCAGCTCCGTGGGGGACAGGGGTGACTATGGCTACACCTTC. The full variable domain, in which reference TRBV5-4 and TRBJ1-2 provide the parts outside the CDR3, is ETGVTQSPTHLIKTRGQQVTLRCSSQSGHNTVSWYQQALGQGPQFIFQYYREEENGRGNFPPRFSGLQFPNYSSELNVNALELDDSALYLCASSSVGDRGDYGYTFGSGTRLTVV.

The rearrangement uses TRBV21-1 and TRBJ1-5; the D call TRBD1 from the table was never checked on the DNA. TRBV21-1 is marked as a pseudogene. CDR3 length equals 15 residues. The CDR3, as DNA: TGTGCCAGCAGCCCCAGGACAGATGGGAATCAGCCCCAGCATTTT. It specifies CASSPRTDGNQPQHF.

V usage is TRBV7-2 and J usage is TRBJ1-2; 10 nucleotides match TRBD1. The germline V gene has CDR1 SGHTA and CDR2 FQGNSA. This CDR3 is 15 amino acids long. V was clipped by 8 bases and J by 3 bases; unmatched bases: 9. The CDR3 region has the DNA TGTGCCAGCGGACGAGGGGGACAGGGGTACTATGGCTACACCTTC. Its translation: CASGRGGQGYYGYTF.

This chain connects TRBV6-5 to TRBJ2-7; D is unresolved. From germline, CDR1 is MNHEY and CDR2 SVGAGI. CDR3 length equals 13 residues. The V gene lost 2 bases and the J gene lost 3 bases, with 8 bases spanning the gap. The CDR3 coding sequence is TGTGCCAGCAGTTACGGATACAGCTACGAGCAGTACTTC. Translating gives CASSYGYSYEQYF.

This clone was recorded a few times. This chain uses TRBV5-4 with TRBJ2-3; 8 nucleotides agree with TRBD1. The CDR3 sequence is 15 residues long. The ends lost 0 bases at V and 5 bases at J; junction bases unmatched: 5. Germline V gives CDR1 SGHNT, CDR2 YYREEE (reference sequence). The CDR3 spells CASSLAGTGRDTQYF. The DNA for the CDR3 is TGTGCCAGCAGCTTGGCCGGGACAGGCCGAGATACGCAGTATTTT.

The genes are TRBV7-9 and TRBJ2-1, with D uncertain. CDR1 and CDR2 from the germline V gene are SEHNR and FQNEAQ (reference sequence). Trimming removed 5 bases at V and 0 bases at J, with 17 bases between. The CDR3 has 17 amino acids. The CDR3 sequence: CASSPPLMLSSYNEQFF. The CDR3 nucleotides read TGTGCCAGCAGCCCACCACTTATGCTAAGCTCCTACAATGAGCAGTTCTTC.

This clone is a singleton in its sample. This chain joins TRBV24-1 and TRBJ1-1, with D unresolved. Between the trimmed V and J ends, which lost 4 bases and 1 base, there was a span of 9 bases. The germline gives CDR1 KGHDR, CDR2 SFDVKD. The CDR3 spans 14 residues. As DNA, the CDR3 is TGTGCCACCAGTGACTCAACACCGAACACTGAAGCTTTCTTT. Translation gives CATSDSTPNTEAFF.

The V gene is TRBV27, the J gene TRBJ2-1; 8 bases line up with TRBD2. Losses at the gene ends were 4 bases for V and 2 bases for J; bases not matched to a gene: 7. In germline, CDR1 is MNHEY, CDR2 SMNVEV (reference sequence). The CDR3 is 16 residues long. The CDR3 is CASSSLSGRTYNEQFF. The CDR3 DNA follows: TGTGCCAGCAGTTCCCTAAGCGGGAGAACCTACAATGAGCAGTTCTTC.

The CDR3 region is CASSQGQGPQLYSNQPQHF. The CDR3 DNA follows: TGTGCCAGCAGCCAAGGGCAGGGGCCCCAGCTGTATAGCAATCAGCCCCAGCATTTT. The rearrangement uses TRBV4-2 and TRBJ1-5, with D possibly TRBD1 on 6 matching bases. The V and J ends lost 1 base and 0 bases respectively, with 19 bases between them. The CDR3 length is 19 residues. CDR1 LGHNA and CDR2 YNFKEQ come from the germline V gene.

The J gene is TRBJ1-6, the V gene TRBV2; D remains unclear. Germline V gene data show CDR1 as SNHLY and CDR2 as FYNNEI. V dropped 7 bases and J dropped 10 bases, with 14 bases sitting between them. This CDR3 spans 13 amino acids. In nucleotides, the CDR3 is TGTGCCAGCAAGGAGGAGATGCCCTCACCCCTCCACTTT. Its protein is CASKEEMPSPLHF. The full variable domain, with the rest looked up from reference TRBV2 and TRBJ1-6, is EPEVTQTPSHQVTQMGQEVILRCVPISNHLYFYWYRQILGQKVEFLVSFYNNEISEKSEIFDDQFSVERPDGSNFTLKIRSTKLEDSAMYFCASKEEMPSPLHFGNGTRLTVT.

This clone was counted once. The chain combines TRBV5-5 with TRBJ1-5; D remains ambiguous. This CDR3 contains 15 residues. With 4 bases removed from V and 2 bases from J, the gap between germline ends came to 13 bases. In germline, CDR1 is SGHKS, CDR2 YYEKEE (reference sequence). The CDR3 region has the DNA TGTGCCAGCAGCCCCGGGGTTTGGGGCAATCAGCCCCAGCATTTT. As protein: CASSPGVWGNQPQHF.